Sequencing of this TCR beta chain was carried out in a study of cytomegalovirus exposure and HLA in healthy donors (dated by TCRdb to 2017 to 2019). The study in broad terms: According to an earlier analysis of around 600 of the donors, about 180 million T cells yielded 90 million to 140 million unique TCR beta sequences and about 300 Gb of sequence data. About 280 gigabases of sequencing data and 75 million to 85 million unique TCR sequences made up an early release that covered 500 to 650 HLA-typed donors. The genetic ancestry cluster associated with self-reported Caucasian donors included about 84% of the 300 to 400 genotyped donors. The study aimed to test whether signatures of past pathogen exposure could be identified by cataloging public T cell receptors. The study profiled the T cell repertoires of more than 500 subjects by immunosequencing and related them to cytomegalovirus serostatus. A separate validation cohort of roughly 130 different subjects was used in addition to the 666-subject first cohort. High-throughput TCR immunosequencing, statistical association of individual TCRs with disease status, and machine learning were combined to predict cytomegalovirus infection status. A later analysis re-analyzed previously published TCR beta repertoires from 660 or so donors and added high-resolution HLA genotyping to study TCR occurrence patterns. The later analysis used no new phenotypic data to find candidate immune exposures, relying instead on TCR beta sequences and their occurrence across donors. An earlier analysis of nearly 600 of the donors applied high-throughput TCR beta sequencing to assess whether each TCR beta V gene segment acted as functional or pseudogenic. Donor age, sex, ethnicity and CMV serostatus were collected together with the repertoire data. Genome-wide SNP genotypes for about 65% of the roughly 670 donors were used in a later genetic analysis, which treated that subset as a discovery cohort. All discovery cohort repertoires had been generated on a single sequencing platform. HLA typing covered class I and class II loci at four-digit resolution. The number of typed donors differed by locus: roughly 620-630 for A, B, C, DRB1 and DQB1; some 500 for DQA1; 606 for DPA1; and some 430 for DPB1. Several DR-DQ haplotypes were treated as single units for association and clustering because of strong linkage in the cohort. Among 300 to 450 genotyped donors of the cohort, an average of roughly 240,000 unique TCR beta nucleotide sequences were sequenced per donor, around 20% of them non-productive. The research as a whole found: A later analysis associated 17,000 or so TCR beta sequences with specific HLA alleles at a false discovery rate of 0.05. A few of the identified cytomegalovirus-associated TCR beta chains were confirmed in vitro to be specific for cytomegalovirus antigens. In a later analysis, HLA-associated TCR beta chains were found to be more clonally expanded and to have lower generation probabilities than equally common non-associated chains. The earlier analysis of approximately 540 of the donors excluded around 17 rarely observed V segments, including chromosome 9 orphons, because counts were too low. The cohort was sequenced for TCR beta chains only, and without alpha or paired-chain data the features that could be detected were limited. Broadly in line with IMGT annotations, most TCR beta V segments showed up in productive rearrangements about 87% or about 30% of the time in an earlier analysis of a few hundred of the donors. In a later analysis, several top co-occurrence clusters were reported to appear linked to parvovirus B19, influenza, CMV and Epstein-Barr virus. In a later genetic analysis, a missense DCLRE1C variant was associated with V-gene and J-gene trimming of TCR beta chains, and the association was replicated in an independent cohort. In a later analysis, the rate of TCR association differed among HLA loci, with DRB1 alleles having the most associated TCRs and HLA-C alleles having the fewest. A further reported finding was that TCR beta sequences accurately predicted the HLA-A and HLA-B alleles for most subjects in the first cohort. In both the original and validation cohorts, the classifier was reported to diagnose cytomegalovirus status with high specificity and sensitivity. For the cohort, immune exposure information was limited to CMV serostatus. Presence/absence analyses assumed roughly uniform sequencing depth across donors, an assumption that may not hold. A later analysis found that most CMV-associated TCR beta chains appeared HLA-restricted, with HLA associations seemingly driven largely by CMV exposure. When HLA alleles, especially DR and DQ, strongly co-occurred, TCR associations were difficult to assign to individual alleles. A group of highly shared sequence variants was considered likely to be a technical artifact of the sequencing pipeline. Most TCR sequences were observed very rarely across donors, whereas some public TCRs were present in many individuals. According to a later genetic analysis, donors in an Asian-associated ancestry cluster had fewer N-insertions in productive TCRs than the approximately 700-donor mean. Linkage disequilibrium might explain the correlated functional status among segregating V segments, but an unknown experimental factor could not be excluded. It was suggested by the authors that the approach could potentially be generalized to other disease states and immunological phenotypes. The study gave a list of about 170 TCR beta chains associated with cytomegalovirus. HLA typing was unavailable for some donors at each locus, so association tests used only the typed subset. The 87-base-pair reads could not distinguish some IMGT-functional V segments, including TRBV6-2 and TRBV6-3, so those segments were excluded.

In total, 666 healthy bone marrow donors made up the cohort. All cohort members were sampled while nominally healthy, although unrecorded immune exposures were likely present. CMV serostatus was recorded as positive for 289 and negative for about 55% of the roughly 670 cohort members, whereas no CMV serostatus was recorded for the donor in question. A peripheral blood sample was provided by each donor, and peripheral blood mononuclear cells were used for TCR beta sequencing. The Qiagen DNeasy Blood Extraction Kit was used to extract genomic DNA from the blood cell samples. The receptor library was made with the immunoSEQ multiplex PCR assay. For the multiplex PCR, a mixture combining 60 forward primers for TCR Vbeta segments and 13 reverse primers for TCR Jbeta segments was used. The CDR3 region of rearranged TCR beta genes was amplified from genomic DNA with a multiplex PCR assay. The Illumina HiSeq System was used to sequence the amplified TCR beta libraries as 87-base-pair reads. Per the source publication's procedure: In a later analysis, tens of millions of unique TCR beta chains were counted across the approximately 640 repertoires, and some 10 million of these chains were shared by at least two donors. A nearest-neighbor algorithm error-corrected the raw reads and collapsed the reads into unique sequences, merging closely related sequences to remove PCR and sequencing errors. To assign V, D and J gene segments, CDR3 sequences were aligned to IMGT reference sequences. Each retained sequence needed at least a six-nucleotide match to both a V gene segment and a J gene segment. Rearrangements were classified as productive when the CDR3 lacked stop codons and remained in frame with V and J, and all other rearrangements were classified as non-productive. Following IMGT convention, CDR3 was defined as the stretch from the second conserved V-encoded cysteine to the conserved J-encoded phenylalanine. The earlier analysis of about 500 of the donors excluded sequences that lacked an unambiguous match to a single V gene segment. In an earlier analysis of 587 of the donors, a V segment was called functional when productive rearrangements were above 56.7%, and segregating when the standard deviation between donors exceeded 5%. A statistical classification framework was built to diagnose cytomegalovirus status from the catalog of TCR beta chain sequences. In a later analysis, V and J genes were assigned by comparing TCR nucleotide sequences against IMGT/GENE-DB human TR gene sequences. Using the TCRdist pipeline, a later analysis assigned CDR3 sequences along with most-parsimonious VDJ recombination scenarios. In a later analysis, each TCR beta chain was defined by its CDR3 amino acid sequence together with its V-gene family, and reads lacking a unique V-gene family were excluded. As a way to deal with suspected cross-contamination and a sequencing artifact, a later analysis dropped roughly 620 nucleotide sequences that were highly shared and had low generation probability. In a later analysis, a clonal expansion index was calculated for each public chain from normalized within-repertoire ranks of inferred template counts. In a later analysis, generation probabilities were computed with a VDJ recombination model fitted to out-of-frame rearrangements, and the resulting probabilities were checked against IGoR. In a later analysis, hypergeometric tests were used to score TCR-TCR, TCR-HLA and TCR-CMV co-occurrence, with a repertoire-size bias correction applied to TCR pairs. A later analysis estimated false discovery rates by permuting HLA or CMV assignments 20 times. In a later analysis, co-occurring TCRs were grouped using DBSCAN, and TCRdist sequence similarity was added for clustering within HLA-allele-positive subsets. Repertoires with fewer than 30,000 or more than 120,000 public chains, plus five repertoires with anomalous nucleotide sharing, were excluded from co-occurrence clustering. The immuneACCESS repertoire file appears here via TCRdb, limited to in-frame rearrangements. These files lack a portion of the clones; in checked studies, under half of the deficit traces to unresolved V genes, and the cause of the others is not known. That table gives V, J and clone size, and the DNA gave D and trimming. In all, the sample holds 50,000 to 70,000 clones, and roughly 83% of those were seen once. In total, the top ten clones hold less than 2% of the sample.

Including cysteine and phenylalanine, the CDR3 has 16 amino acids. The kept DNA is CDR3 alone, 48 bases in frame from the first base. V lost 3 bases and J lost 3 bases, and the count of bases not matched to a germline gene is 9. From the germline V gene (reference sequence), CDR1 is SGHNT and CDR2 is YYREEE. The sample holds a few counts of this clone. The antigen it binds to is not known. Nothing much larger sits one base from this clone, and base qualities are not available. The chain links TRBV5-4 with TRBJ2-3; 8 bases in the middle match TRBD2. Sequencing used PBMCs. The source is a human donor in good health. The bases are TGTGCCAGCAGCTCCCAGGGCGGGAGGACAACAGATACGCAGTATTTT. Translated, this gives CASSSQGGRTTDTQYF.